The next 14 T cell receptor beta chains were all read from a single sample in a study of read filtering for tumor transcriptome and immune sequencing. Molecular barcoded adaptors covering alpha/delta and beta/gamma chains were used on roughly 400 ng RNA. TCRdb itself ran the reads through MiXCR, one entry per CDR3 protein. This sample has just over 14,000 distinct CDR3 sequences, with about a fifth found just once. The sample consisted of a population of CD138-negative cells sorted from bone marrow. All receptors derive from a donor older than 35 with multiple myeloma.

This clonotype was counted at least ten times. The rearrangement links TRBV6-2 or TRBV6-3 to TRBJ1-5; the D is unclear. This CDR3 is built from 17 residues. Germline assignment: CDR1 MNHEY and CDR2 SVGEGT. Trimming removed 0 bases from V and 0 bases from J, with 12 bases in between. CDR3 loop: CASSYSPWRNSNQPQHF. DNA of the CDR3: TGTGCCAGCAGTTACTCGCCGTGGAGAAATAGCAATCAGCCCCAGCATTTT.

Of note for this clonotype: Just one base apart from a much larger clone, this may be a read error. The V call is TRBV7-8, the J call TRBJ2-1, with 7 bases matching TRBD1. The CDR3 is 16 amino acids. CDR1 SGHVS and CDR2 FQNEAQ come from the germline V gene. This chain's CDR3 is CASSVVWTGVYNEQLF. The CDR3 DNA reads as TGTGCCAGCAGCGTGGTATGGACAGGAGTGTACAATGAGCAGCTCTTC. Full variable domain (outside the CDR3, taken from reference TRBV7-8 and TRBJ2-1): GAGVSQSPRYKVAKRGQDVALRCDPISGHVSLFWYQQALGQGPEFLTYFQNEAQLDKSGLPSDRFFAERPEGSVSTLKIQRTQQEDSAVYLCASSVVWTGVYNEQLFGPGTRLTVL.

The chain carries TRBV6-5 and TRBJ1-2, with 7 nucleotides matching TRBD1. The CDR3 totals 14 residues. The germline CDR1 and CDR2 sequences are MNHEY and SVGAGI. The V segment lost 0 bases and the J segment 6 bases; nucleotides outside the gene matches: 4. CDR3 in amino acids: CASSYSTGFNGYTF. The CDR3 DNA reads as TGTGCCAGCAGTTACTCGACAGGGTTTAATGGCTACACCTTC.

Worth noting for this clonotype: This may stem from a read error, because a much larger clone lies one nucleotide away. The chain employs TRBV21-1 and TRBJ2-5; the table assigns TRBD2, which was not confirmed against the DNA. TRBV21-1 represents a pseudogene. The CDR3 has 15 amino acids. The CDR3 nucleotides read TGTGCCAGCAGCGAGGGACTAGCGAACCAAGAGGCCCAGTACTTC. Residues: CASSEGLANQEAQYF.

This chain joins TRBV3-1 and TRBJ1-1; D call uncertain. The CDR3 length is 13 residues. The V and J ends lost 3 bases and 4 bases respectively, with 9 bases between them. Germline CDR1 reads LGHDT; CDR2 reads YNNKEL (reference sequence). The CDR3 nucleotides read TGTGCCAGCAGCCACGCTGGCCCCACTGAAGCTTTCTTT. Residues: CASSHAGPTEAFF.

This clonotype was seen at least ten times. V is TRBV27 and J is TRBJ1-5; 9 bases are a match to TRBD1. V lost 5 bases to trimming and J lost 6 bases; unmatched junction nucleotides: 11. CDR1 is MNHEY, CDR2 SMNVEV, per germline (reference sequence). The CDR3 loop spans 16 amino acids. CDR3 residues: CASSPRTGAMGQPQHF. CDR3 DNA: TGTGCCAGCAGTCCAAGGACAGGGGCAATGGGTCAGCCCCAGCATTTT.

This clonotype was found many times. The chain has TRBV25-1 and TRBJ2-3, with a weak D call TRBD2 (6 bases). The CDR3 contains 14 residues. Per the germline V gene, CDR1 is MGHDK and CDR2 is SYGVNS. V was pared by 2 bases and J by 6 bases, with 12 bases between. CDR3 sequence: CASSEGRGGDTQYF. The CDR3 nucleotides read TGTGCCAGCAGTGAAGGTCGGGGAGGTGATACGCAGTATTTT.

This clonotype was observed many times. V and J are TRBV12-3 or TRBV12-4 and TRBJ2-2; D is perhaps TRBD2 (6 bases). Trimming stripped 2 bases from V and 7 bases from J, with 11 bases between. This CDR3 is 14 amino acids long. In DNA, the CDR3 is TGTGCCAGCAGTTTATCCGCGGGATACGGGGAGCTGTTTTTT. Translated: CASSLSAGYGELFF.

This clonotype was seen only a few times. The chain uses TRBV29-1 and TRBJ1-1; unclear D gene. Germline CDR1 is SQVTM and CDR2 is ANQGSEA. The CDR3 extends over 11 amino acids. V dropped 3 bases and J dropped 7 bases, with 9 bases sitting between them. This CDR3 is CSVEGGYEAFF. As DNA, the CDR3 is TGCAGCGTTGAGGGTGGGTATGAAGCTTTCTTT.

To note about this clonotype: This may stem from a read error, because a much larger clone lies one nucleotide away. The chain carries TRBV2 and TRBJ1-4; unclear D gene. The CDR3 is 14 amino acids. Trimming removed 5 bases at V and 8 bases at J, with 15 bases between. Germline V gene data show CDR1 as SNHLY and CDR2 as FYNNEI. The CDR3 DNA reads TGTGCCAGCAGTCAGACCTACGTGCAGGAAAAACTGTTTTTT. Protein product: CASSQTYVQEKLFF. Full variable domain (outside the CDR3, taken from reference TRBV2 and TRBJ1-4): EPEVTQTPSHQVTQMGQEVILRCVPISNHLYFYWYRQILGQKVEFLVSFYNNEISEKSEIFDDQFSVERPDGSNFTLKIRSTKLEDSAMYFCASSQTYVQEKLFFGSGTQLSVL.

This clonotype has at least ten counts. This chain joins TRBV6-2 or TRBV6-3 and TRBJ1-5; D gene unclear. Germline CDR1 reads MNHEY; CDR2 reads SVGEGT. This CDR3 is 15 amino acids long. V was cut by 6 bases and J by 0 bases, with 12 bases left in between. Here the CDR3 DNA reads TGTGCCAGCAGAAAAGCACATTATAGCAATCAGCCCCAGCATTTT. Its translation: CASRKAHYSNQPQHF.

Notes on this clonotype: Sequence at one end of the junction differs from germline and may be a read error. The chain has TRBV12-3 or TRBV12-4 and TRBJ1-2, with D unresolved. The CDR3 has 11 residues. The CDR3 DNA follows: TGTGCCAGCACCGTCAAATCGGGATACCGCTTC. This sequence encodes CASTVKSGYRF.

This clonotype was counted between two and nine times. Here the CDR3 DNA reads TGTGCCAGTAGTATGGGACTAGCGACCTACTACAATGAGCAGTTCTTC. This sequence encodes CASSMGLATYYNEQFF. The rearrangement uses TRBV19 and TRBJ2-1, with TRBD2 matching over 10 bases. CDR3 length: 16 residues. Germline loops: CDR1 LNHDA, CDR2 SQIVND (reference sequence). The V gene end was trimmed by 3 bases and the J gene end by 3 bases; junction bases not matched to a gene: 5.

In its sample, this clonotype was seen a few times. The chain uses TRBV20-1 and TRBJ2-7; TRBD1 agrees at 8 bases. CDR1 is DFQATT and CDR2 is SNEGSKA in the germline V gene (reference sequence). The CDR3 spans 14 residues. J was trimmed by 1 base and V by 3 bases; bases with no gene match: 5. The DNA for the CDR3 is TGCAGTGCTAGGCGGACAGGGTGGTCCTACGAGCAGTACTTC. The encoded protein is CSARRTGWSYEQYF.